A selection of T cell receptor beta chains follows, all from one sample in a study of T cells in Graves' hyperthyroidism and ophthalmopathy. TCRdb independently ran MiXCR on the multiplex PCR reads; one entry per CDR3 protein. The sample has hundreds of thousands of distinct CDR3 sequences, about 14% seen once. Sequencing input: blood. The receptors originated from a man in his fifties with Graves' ophthalmopathy. The CDR3 runs from the conserved cysteine through the conserved F or W. A D gene is named only where the DNA matches it firmly. Some rows have no size entry. The others give once, few or many, or a class for an expanded clone.

D gene	clone size	J gene	V gene	CDR3 DNA	CDR3 protein
-	-	TRBJ2-7	TRBV6-1	TGTGCCAGCATCGACGGTCCCAAGACCTACGAGCAGTACTTC	CASIDGPKTYEQYF
-	many	TRBJ2-2	TRBV6-1	TGTGCCAGCAGTGCTGGGGAGAACACCGGGGAGCTGTTTTTT	CASSAGENTGELFF
TRBD2	many	TRBJ2-2	TRBV11-2	TGTGCCAGCAGCCCCCAGCGGGCTAGCGGGAGGTCAGGCGGGGAGCTGTTTTTT	CASSPQRASGRSGGELFF
-	many	TRBJ2-7	TRBV28	TGTGCCACCACCATACCGAGCTCCTACGAGCAGTACTTC	CATTIPSSYEQYF
-	many	TRBJ1-4	TRBV20-1	TGCAGTGCTAGAGATCGTAGGGGTGAAAAACTGTTTTTT	CSARDRRGEKLFF
TRBD2	many	TRBJ2-3	TRBV27	TGTGCCAGCAGTCCGTCGACTAGCGGGGGACTCACAGATACGCAGTATTTT	CASSPSTSGGLTDTQYF
TRBD2	many	TRBJ2-3	TRBV4-2	TGTGCCAGCAGCCAAGGGCTAGCGGTAATCACGGTTTCAGATACGCAGTATTTT	CASSQGLAVITVSDTQYF
TRBD2	few	TRBJ2-2	TRBV29-1	TGCAGCGGTTACGGGAGGATGAACACCGGGGAGCTGTTTTTT	CSGYGRMNTGELFF
-	many	TRBJ2-5	TRBV12-3/TRBV12-4	TGTGCCAGCAGTTCAACAGGGTCCGATCAAGAGACCCAGTACTTC	CASSSTGSDQETQYF
TRBD2	few	TRBJ2-1	TRBV20-1	TGCAGTGCTAGGGGACTAGCGGGAGCGGGGGAGGACAATGAGCAGTTCTTC	CSARGLAGAGEDNEQFF
TRBD1	many	TRBJ2-7	TRBV5-1	TGCGCCAGCAGCTCAGGGACAGGGGGTTGGAACGAGCAGTACTTC	CASSSGTGGWNEQYF
-	once	TRBJ2-7	TRBV7-6	TGTGCCAGCAGCCGATTACAGGGTTCCTACGAGCAGTACTTC	CASSRLQGSYEQYF
TRBD2	few	TRBJ2-3	TRBV5-1	TGCGCCAGCAGCGGCGGACTAGCGGGGGCCACAGATACGCAGTATTTT	CASSGGLAGATDTQYF
-	many	TRBJ2-1	TRBV15	TGTGCCACCAGCAGAGATCGAGCGGCCTACAATGAGCAGTTCTTC	CATSRDRAAYNEQFF
-	many	TRBJ2-3	TRBV18	TGTGCCAGCTCACCAAACCGACAGGCAAATACGCAGTATTTT	CASSPNRQANTQYF
-	many	TRBJ2-5	TRBV6-1	TGTGCCAGCACCCTGACTAGGAAAGAGACCCAGTACTTC	CASTLTRKETQYF
TRBD2	many	TRBJ2-4	TRBV27	TGTGCCAGCAGCCAAGGACTAGCGACCAAAAACATTCAGTACTTC	CASSQGLATKNIQYF
-	-	TRBJ2-7	TRBV20-1	TGCAGTGCTTACCCTCGAGACAGAGCCTACGAGCAGTACTTC	CSAYPRDRAYEQYF
TRBD2	many	TRBJ2-1	TRBV3-1	TGTGCCAGCGGACTCGGCGGGAGACAGAATGAGCAGTTCTTC	CASGLGGRQNEQFF
TRBD2	-	TRBJ2-7	TRBV7-9	TGTGCCAGCAGCTTAGTTCCTAGCGGGAGGGAATACGAGCAGTACTTC	CASSLVPSGREYEQYF
-	many	TRBJ2-3	TRBV12-3/TRBV12-4	TGTGCCAGCAGTTTAAGCAGGGGCACAGATACGCAGTATTTT	CASSLSRGTDTQYF
TRBD1	many	TRBJ1-3	TRBV3-1	TGTGCCAGCAGCCAATTTGGGACAGCGAGCTCTGGAAACACCATATATTTT	CASSQFGTASSGNTIYF
TRBD1	many	TRBJ1-5	TRBV29-1	TGCAGCGTAGGGACAGGGGGCAATCAGCCCCAGCATTTT	CSVGTGGNQPQHF
-	few	TRBJ2-3	TRBV29-1	TGCAGCGTTGAACGTTCCGGGGTCCCCACAGATACGCAGTATTTT	CSVERSGVPTDTQYF
-	few	TRBJ2-5	TRBV29-1	TGCAGCGCTGGTACGGGGACCTATTTGACCCAGTACTTC	CSAGTGTYLTQYF
TRBD1	-	TRBJ2-7	TRBV6-2/TRBV6-3	TGTGCCACGCACAGGGGACCCTACGAGCAGTACTTC	CATHRGPYEQYF
-	many	TRBJ2-5	TRBV20-1	TGCAGTGCTAATAGGCGGAACCAAGAGACCCAGTACTTC	CSANRRNQETQYF
-	-	TRBJ2-1	TRBV7-9	TGTGCCAGCAGCTTAGACGGTCTTGGGGTCAGGGAAGGTGTGGGTGAGCAGTTCTTC	CASSLDGLGVREGVGEQFF
-	many	TRBJ2-7	TRBV20-1	TGCAGTGCTAGTTGGATGGGTTTGAACGAGCAGTACTTC	CSASWMGLNEQYF
TRBD1	many	TRBJ2-7	TRBV20-1	TGCAGTGCCGAGGCCCGATTTGGGCAGGGGGCTTACGAGCAGTACTTC	CSAEARFGQGAYEQYF
-	few	TRBJ1-5	TRBV4-2	TGTGCCAGCAGCCAAGTTTTAAGTAGCAATCAGCCCCAGCATTTT	CASSQVLSSNQPQHF
-	many	TRBJ2-7	TRBV7-9	TGTGCCAGCAGCTTTGGCGAGGGGGGCTCCTACGAGCAGTACTTC	CASSFGEGGSYEQYF
-	-	TRBJ2-1	TRBV24-1	TGTGCCACCAGTGATTTGATCAATGAGCAGTTCTTC	CATSDLINEQFF
-	-	TRBJ2-1	TRBV19	TGTGCCAGTAGTATAGGCCGCACTCCCTACAATGAGCAGTTCTTC	CASSIGRTPYNEQFF
-	-	TRBJ1-2	TRBV28	TGTGCCACCACGACAGAGAACTATGGCTACACCTTC	CATTTENYGYTF
-	many	TRBJ1-2	TRBV20-1	TGCAGTGCTCAGGGGACTCACTATGGCTACACCTTC	CSAQGTHYGYTF
TRBD2	many	TRBJ2-1	TRBV2	TGTGCCAGCACGTCCCTAGCGGGAGGGTACAATGAGCAGTTCTTC	CASTSLAGGYNEQFF
TRBD2	many	TRBJ2-1	TRBV5-6	TGTGCCAGCAGCACGGGCGGGGGGTGGAATGAGCAGTTCTTC	CASSTGGGWNEQFF
TRBD1	many	TRBJ1-1	TRBV29-1	TGCAGCGTTGGGGGGACGAGGGGGCCGAACACTGAAGCTTTCTTT	CSVGGTRGPNTEAFF
-	many	TRBJ1-2	TRBV30	TGTGCCTGGAGTGTACGTGGGGGCGCGGGCTACACCTTC	CAWSVRGGAGYTF
-	many	TRBJ2-2	TRBV5-1	TGCGCCAGCAGCTTAGGAGGAACGAACACCGGGGAGCTGTTTTTT	CASSLGGTNTGELFF
-	many	TRBJ2-6	TRBV12-3/TRBV12-4	TGTGCCAGCAGGTACAGGGAACTCTCTGGGGCCAACGTCCTGACTTTC	CASRYRELSGANVLTF
-	many	TRBJ1-5	TRBV28	TGTGCCAGCAGGGAACAAAGCTCTTATCAGCCCCAGCATTTT	CASREQSSYQPQHF
TRBD1	-	TRBJ2-7	TRBV19	TGTGCCAGTAGTATGACAAACAGGGGCCCCTACGAGCAGTACTTC	CASSMTNRGPYEQYF
-	few	TRBJ2-1	TRBV7-6	TGTGCCAGCAGCCGGGAAGGGGTTCTGTACAATGAGCAGTTCTTC	CASSREGVLYNEQFF
-	-	TRBJ2-7	TRBV18	TGTGCCAGCTCACCACAGTTTTTAGACGAGCAGTACTTC	CASSPQFLDEQYF
TRBD2	many	TRBJ2-4	TRBV2	TGTGCCAGCATCACTGTAGCGGGAGTGAAAAACATTCAGTACTTC	CASITVAGVKNIQYF
-	many	TRBJ1-1	TRBV12-3/TRBV12-4	TGTGCCAGCAGCCCGCTGGCAGGGGCGGGGGAAGCTTTCTTT	CASSPLAGAGEAFF
-	many	TRBJ2-7	TRBV20-1	TGCAGTGCTAAGGCAGGGGGGAGAGGCGAGCAGTACTTC	CSAKAGGRGEQYF
-	many	TRBJ1-1	TRBV29-1	TGCAGCGTTTTAGACACTGAAGCTTTCTTT	CSVLDTEAFF
-	many	TRBJ1-2	TRBV3-1	TGTGCCAGCAGCCGGCTGACCGAGAACTATGGCTACACCTTC	CASSRLTENYGYTF
-	few	TRBJ2-3	TRBV5-1	TGCGCCAGCAGCTTCGAAATCACAGATACGCAGTATTTT	CASSFEITDTQYF
TRBD2	many	TRBJ2-5	TRBV2	TGTGCCAGCAGTTTCCCTGGGACTAGCGGGAGTGGCGGGGTGGAGACCCAGTACTTC	CASSFPGTSGSGGVETQYF
TRBD2	many	TRBJ2-1	TRBV3-1	TGTGCCAGCAGCCCCGACCTCGTAGGACTAGCGGGCCGAAATGAGCAGTTCTTC	CASSPDLVGLAGRNEQFF
-	many	TRBJ1-5	TRBV19	TGTGCCAGTAGTTTTATAGGACAGCGTAACAATCAGCCCCAGCATTTT	CASSFIGQRNNQPQHF
-	many	TRBJ1-2	TRBV6-2/TRBV6-3	TGTGCCAGCAATTCGGGACACTTTGGCTACACCTTC	CASNSGHFGYTF
-	-	TRBJ2-7	TRBV5-6	TGTGCCAGCAGCTTTGGGACTGACTACGAGCAGTACTTC	CASSFGTDYEQYF
-	many	TRBJ1-1	TRBV11-2	TGTGCCAGCAGCGCAGTGGCCAACACTGAAGCTTTCTTT	CASSAVANTEAFF
-	many	TRBJ2-7	TRBV11-1	TGTGCCAGCAGCGCTCGTTACGAGCAGTACTTC	CASSARYEQYF